Shown below are 2 T cell receptor beta chains from a single sample sequenced in a study of shared clonotypes between healthy human individuals. Naive CD8 cells lacked CD45RO, underwent positive selection for CCR7 and left out terminally differentiated effector memory CD45RA+ cells. Sequenced by immunoSEQ multiplex PCR; TCRdb stores in-frame clones only, minus some. The sample includes 1.5 million to 2.5 million clones, approximately 94% of them seen just once. The sample taken for sequencing was naive CD8+ T cells sorted from blood. These receptors all stem from a man younger than 35 in good health.

The rearrangement links TRBV16 to TRBJ2-7, with D maybe TRBD1 (6 bases). V was trimmed by 4 bases and J by 5 bases, leaving 21 bases between them. The CDR3 has 16 residues. Germline V gene sequence: CDR1 KGHSY, CDR2 FQNENV. The DNA of the CDR3 is TGTGCCAGCAGCCCCGGGGTGGGGACACTGGTCCACGAGCAGTACTTC. Protein: CASSPGVGTLVHEQYF.

Comments on this clone: At the DNA level, this CDR3 is encoded by other sequences in the same sample as well. The chain carries TRBV6-5 and TRBJ2-7; D is perhaps TRBD1 (5 bases). The germline CDR1 and CDR2 sequences are MNHEY and SVGAGI. The CDR3 loop spans 14 amino acids. Trimming shortened V by 0 bases and J by 3 bases, and 9 bases separated the two germline ends. This CDR3 is CASSYSGLSYEQYF. In nucleotides, the CDR3 is TGTGCCAGCAGTTACTCGGGGCTAAGCTACGAGCAGTACTTC.